This is a list of T cell receptor beta chains from one sample in a study of a mutant IDH1 vaccine in newly diagnosed glioma. These receptors have no known antigen. TCRdb's copy holds only in-frame clones and misses some; the assay was immunoSEQ multiplex PCR. The data contain about 30,000 clones, 60% to 80% of them singletons. The material sequenced was PBMCs, taken from a glioma patient whose treatment included an IDH1 peptide vaccine. The receptors were sampled from a young man with glioma. Each CDR3 is given with its conserved first and last residue. Fields, in order: CDR3 protein, clone size, V gene. Rows give clone size only sometimes, using once, few, many, or a class for an expanded clone.

CASSLSGPPFMGEQYF,NA,TRBV27
CASSFTGLNTEAFF,NA,TRBV6-5
CASSYSDRGEAFF,NA,TRBV6-5
CASRPGTYGYTF,NA,TRBV2
CASSRLPGQGADEQYF,NA,TRBV4-1
CASSEVTRGAQYF,NA,TRBV2
CASSMTGGWLNEQFF,few,TRBV19
CAWSATPTGGQYF,NA,TRBV30
CASSLLTGGTEAFF,NA,TRBV11-2
CASSFPSTEQYF,NA,TRBV5-4
CSVEYTGDEQFF,NA,TRBV29-1
CAWSVKGSQPQHF,NA,TRBV30
CASSRSAGADNEQFF,NA,TRBV7-2
CASSLVGGGSPLHF,NA,TRBV5-1
CASSLPTGGYEQYF,NA,TRBV28
CASSVAGVGNTEAFF,NA,TRBV9
CASSPQGSGAFF,NA,TRBV10-1
CASSSGTVSGNTIYF,NA,TRBV5-1
CASSDRGYEQYF,NA,TRBV2
CASSWGTGEQETQYF,NA,TRBV6-6
CASSPIRPGEGNQPQHF,NA,TRBV2
CASSPHGQGEQYF,NA,TRBV11-3
CASSWTGAGDTQYF,NA,TRBV6-1
CASSQGDRGGTEAFF,NA,TRBV5-5
CASSGTGEQETQYF,NA,TRBV5-6
CASRTGGIVHTEAFF,NA,TRBV27
CASSLNIRTEGYTF,NA,TRBV27
CASSSGQIYGYTF,NA,TRBV7-9
CASSLDTGGYYEQYF,NA,TRBV11-2
CASSLAFSGGAGELFF,NA,TRBV7-2
CASSQEASLHKQFF,NA,TRBV4-3